The 5 T cell receptor beta chains below all came from one sample that was sequenced in a study of PD-L1 blockade in urothelial cancer. Sample time point: pretreatment peripheral blood. The repertoire was sequenced with immunoSEQ multiplex PCR; TCRdb's copy has only in-frame clones and lacks some. Of some 45,000 clones listed, 65% to 85% are singletons. The material sequenced was PBMCs, taken around atezolizumab (anti-PD-L1) treatment. The source is a man aged 60 to 75 with urothelial cancer.

At least ten counts were recorded for this clone. The J gene is TRBJ2-7, the V gene TRBV11-2, with a weak D call TRBD1 (5 bases). Germline CDR1 and CDR2: SGHAT and FQNNGV. V lost 1 base, J lost 2 bases, and 6 bases lay in between. The CDR3 is made up of 13 amino acids. CDR3 DNA sequence: TGTGCCAGCAGCTTAGCAGGGACCTACGAGCAGTACTTC. Translated: CASSLAGTYEQYF.

The rearrangement joins TRBV19 to TRBJ1-5; TRBD1 matches 10 bases. This CDR3 region has 16 residues. In germline, CDR1 is LNHDA, CDR2 SQIVND (reference sequence). Losses at the gene ends were 3 bases for V and 3 bases for J; bases not matched to a gene: 5. CDR3 protein: CASSISGTGVNQPQHF. The CDR3 DNA reads as TGTGCCAGTAGTATCTCCGGGACAGGGGTCAATCAGCCCCAGCATTTT.

V usage is TRBV19 and J usage is TRBJ2-2; D possibly corresponds to TRBD2 (7 bases). The CDR3 extends over 16 amino acids. V lost 4 bases and J 7 bases, leaving 19 bases between the germline ends. From germline, CDR1 is LNHDA and CDR2 SQIVND (reference sequence). The CDR3 spells CASSTLVGGLGGELFF. The CDR3 coding sequence is TGTGCCAGTAGTACCCTAGTGGGGGGGCTCGGCGGGGAGCTGTTTTTT.

The J gene is TRBJ2-1, the V gene TRBV5-1, with TRBD2 matching over 7 bases. The junction had 4 bases not matched to a gene; V was cut back by 0 bases and J by 7 bases. Germline CDR1 SGHRS, CDR2 YFSETQ. The CDR3 totals 14 residues. The CDR3 region is CASSLDNSGNEQFF. CDR3 coding DNA: TGCGCCAGCAGCTTGGATAATAGCGGGAATGAGCAGTTCTTC.

Only one count was recorded for this clone. The J gene is TRBJ2-2, the V gene TRBV6-5; the D gene is possibly TRBD1 (6 bases). CDR3 size: 14 residues. Germline CDR1 and CDR2: MNHEY and SVGAGI. Trimming cost V 6 bases and J 6 bases, with 14 bases left between them. The CDR3: CASRNPRGSGELFF. The CDR3 nucleotides read TGTGCCAGCAGGAACCCAAGGGGGTCCGGGGAGCTGTTTTTT.